Listed here are 8 T cell receptor beta chains from one sample, sequenced in a study of technical replicates of blood from a few donors. Repertoires were generated with immunoSEQ multiplex PCR, while TCRdb's copy carries only in-frame clones and drops some. The table shows 84,000 or so clones, with just under 95% occurring only once. The material sequenced was T cells isolated from PBMCs. The receptors shown here come from a human donor in good health.

J is TRBJ2-1 and V is TRBV28; 8 nucleotides match TRBD2. The CDR3 runs 14 residues. Looked up from germline, CDR1 is MDHEN and CDR2 is SYDVKM. V dropped 7 bases and J dropped 5; count of bases not matched to a gene: 7. CDR3 DNA: TGTGCCAGCAAGTTGGTACTAGCGGACAATGAGCAGTTCTTC. As protein: CASKLVLADNEQFF.

This clone came up once. V usage is TRBV7-9 and J usage is TRBJ1-2, with a tentative D call TRBD1 (5 bases). The CDR3 totals 15 residues. V gave up 5 bases and J gave up 7 bases, with 20 bases separating them. Germline V gene data show CDR1 as SEHNR and CDR2 as FQNEAQ (reference sequence). The CDR3 spells CASSHLGGWVLGYTF. CDR3 sequence (DNA): TGTGCCAGCAGCCATTTGGGGGGTTGGGTGCTTGGCTACACCTTC.

V usage is TRBV7-9 and J usage is TRBJ1-3; TRBD1 might be the D (6 bases). Germline V gene lookup returns CDR1 SEHNR and CDR2 FQNEAQ (reference sequence). The CDR3 is 16 residues long. V was pared by 3 bases and J by 0 bases, with 12 bases between. The CDR3 sequence is CASSFSGEHSGNTIYF. The CDR3 DNA is TGTGCCAGCAGCTTTTCAGGGGAACACTCTGGAAACACCATATATTTT.

The rearrangement uses TRBV7-9 and TRBJ2-7, with TRBD1 matching over 9 bases. V was pared by 4 bases and J by 2 bases, with 6 bases of the junction left unmatched. CDR1 is SEHNR and CDR2 is FQNEAQ in the germline V gene (reference sequence). The CDR3 runs 15 residues. The CDR3: CASSSTGGFAYEQYF. The DNA of the CDR3 is TGTGCCAGCAGCTCTACAGGGGGCTTCGCCTACGAGCAGTACTTC.

This rearrangement joins TRBV28 to TRBJ1-1; perhaps TRBD1 as D (6 bases). Germline lookup yields CDR1 MDHEN and CDR2 SYDVKM. The CDR3 runs to 12 residues. The V end was cut by 7 bases, the J end by 10 bases, with 16 bases between. The CDR3 bases are TGTGCCAGCATACAGGGCCATTCGGTAGCTTTCTTT. Amino acids: CASIQGHSVAFF.

The rearrangement joins TRBV5-6 to TRBJ1-2, with TRBD1 matching 7 bases. The J segment lost 5 bases and the V segment lost 4 bases, leaving 14 bases of the junction unmatched. The length of the CDR3 is 16 residues. Germline V lookup: CDR1 SGHDT, CDR2 YYEEEE. The CDR3 loop reads CASSPVGTEAWYGYTF. CDR3 nucleotides: TGTGCCAGCAGCCCGGTCGGGACAGAGGCTTGGTATGGCTACACCTTC.

The rearrangement uses TRBV5-1 and TRBJ2-5; 9 bases line up with TRBD2. The junction had 5 bases not matched to a gene; V was cut back by 0 bases and J by 5 bases. The CDR3 loop spans 15 amino acids. CDR1 is SGHRS, CDR2 YFSETQ, per germline. The CDR3 sequence is CASSLELAGSETQYF. The CDR3 DNA sequence: TGCGCCAGCAGCTTGGAGCTAGCGGGGTCGGAGACCCAGTACTTC.

The chain is built from TRBV27 and TRBJ1-5; 8 bases map to TRBD1. The junction had 1 base not matched to a gene; V was cut back by 2 bases and J by 1 base. This CDR3 contains 15 residues. Germline CDR1 MNHEY, CDR2 SMNVEV (reference sequence). The CDR3 loop reads CASSLQGASNQPQHF. DNA for the CDR3: TGTGCCAGCAGTTTACAGGGGGCCAGCAATCAGCCCCAGCATTTT.